These 21 T cell receptor beta chains share one sample of origin, sequenced in a study of human T cells and chemical hapten exposure. TCRdb redid the calling of the RACE reads with MiXCR, one entry per CDR3 protein. Of 85,000 to 90,000 distinct CDR3 sequences listed, 9.6% were seen once; the top ten hold 3.6%. Time point denoted: pre-sensitization, week 0. Specified treatment: therapeutic diphenylcyclopropenone sensitization with weekly scalp DPC. The sample in question was whole blood, obtained in connection with sensitization to the hapten diphenylcyclopropenone (DPC). These TCRs come from a woman between 35 and 50 years old with alopecia areata. Some clones in this sample may be carry-over from other donors' samples.

This clonotype was counted at least ten times. J is TRBJ2-7 and V is TRBV10-3, with D unclear. Trimming left V 8 bases short and J 4 bases short, with 12 bases between. This CDR3 spans 12 amino acids. CDR1 is ENHRY and CDR2 is SYGVKD in the germline V gene. The CDR3 here is CAIASLWYEQYF. The DNA of the CDR3 is TGTGCCATCGCCTCACTCTGGTACGAGCAGTACTTC.

This clonotype was found many times. J is TRBJ1-5 and V is TRBV12-3 or TRBV12-4; the D is unclear. The CDR3 runs to 16 residues. With 5 bases removed from V and 4 bases from J, the gap between germline ends came to 18 bases. The CDR3 DNA reads TGTGCCAGCAGTAAGGGCATAGGGTGGTCTAATCAGCCCCAGCATTTT. Residues: CASSKGIGWSNQPQHF.

This clonotype turned up a few times. The rearrangement uses TRBV20-1 and TRBJ2-1; 9 bases agree with TRBD1. The germline V gene encodes CDR1 DFQATT and CDR2 SNEGSKA (reference sequence). The CDR3 consists of 16 residues. V gave up 0 bases and J gave up 3 bases; unmatched junction bases: 6. Written as DNA, the CDR3 is TGCAGTGCTAGAGAGGGGGACAGGGTAGTCTACAATGAGCAGTTCTTC. Protein sequence: CSAREGDRVVYNEQFF.

This clonotype was recorded many times. This chain links TRBV20-1 with TRBJ2-1, with 15 bases identical to TRBD2. The CDR3 totals 15 residues. CDR1 is DFQATT, CDR2 SNEGSKA, per germline (reference sequence). The J segment lost 7 bases and the V segment lost 6 bases, leaving 7 bases of the junction unmatched. Here the CDR3 reads CSAPGTSGGWNEQFF. Here the CDR3 DNA reads TGCAGTGCACCGGGGACTAGCGGGGGGTGGAATGAGCAGTTCTTC.

This clonotype was observed at least ten times. The rearrangement joins TRBV4-1 to TRBJ2-7; D is tentatively TRBD1 or TRBD2 (5 bases each). There are 16 residues in the CDR3. Germline CDR1 and CDR2: MGHRA and YSYEKL. V was trimmed by 3 bases and J by 1 base, leaving 16 bases between them. CDR3 loop: CASSHGDGTVSYEQYF. The CDR3 nucleotides are TGCGCCAGCAGCCACGGGGACGGGACGGTGTCCTACGAGCAGTACTTC.

The chain joins TRBV29-1 to TRBJ2-5; perhaps TRBD1 as D (6 bases). The CDR3 contains 13 residues. Germline V gene sequence: CDR1 SQVTM, CDR2 ANQGSEA. V dropped 7 bases and J dropped 4 bases, with 16 bases sitting between them. This chain's CDR3 is CSAPLEGGETQYF. The CDR3 DNA is TGCAGCGCCCCCCTCGAAGGGGGAGAGACCCAGTACTTC.

This clonotype turned up a few times. The chain employs TRBV6-2 or TRBV6-3 and TRBJ2-5; the D gene is possibly TRBD2 (5 bases). Per the germline V gene, CDR1 is MNHEY and CDR2 is SVGEGT. This CDR3 contains 13 residues. The V gene lost 5 bases and the J gene lost 5 bases, with 12 bases spanning the gap. CDR3 in amino acids: CASSPTGSETQYF. DNA of the CDR3: TGTGCCAGCAGTCCAACGGGGTCCGAGACCCAGTACTTC.

This clonotype was counted many times. J is TRBJ1-2 and V is TRBV20-1; 7 nucleotides align to TRBD1. The V gene end was trimmed by 1 base and the J gene end by 6 bases; junction bases not matched to a gene: 8. CDR3 length equals 14 residues. CDR1 and CDR2 from the germline V gene are DFQATT and SNEGSKA (reference sequence). This chain's CDR3 is CSARGSTGTHGYTF. The DNA of the CDR3 is TGCAGTGCTAGAGGGTCGACAGGGACCCATGGCTACACCTTC.

V is TRBV11-3 and J is TRBJ2-2, with TRBD2 as a possible D gene (6 bases). The V gene's germline CDR1 is SGHNT and CDR2 YENEEA. Trimming stripped 4 bases from V and 5 bases from J, with 8 bases between. The CDR3 has 13 residues. Written as DNA, the CDR3 is TGTGCCAGCAGCTCCGGGAGAACCGGGGAGCTGTTTTTT. This gives the protein CASSSGRTGELFF.

This clonotype has a count of ten or more. The chain uses TRBV7-9 and TRBJ2-1; D unresolved. Trimming removed 8 bases at V and 4 bases at J, with 9 bases between. Germline V gene sequence: CDR1 SEHNR, CDR2 FQNEAQ (reference sequence). The CDR3 sequence is 12 residues long. The CDR3 spells CASPGPYNEQFF. As DNA, the CDR3 is TGTGCCAGCCCCGGACCATACAATGAGCAGTTCTTC.

This clonotype was seen only a few times. This sequence joins TRBV12-3 or TRBV12-4 and TRBJ1-2, with 12 bases lining up with TRBD1. V dropped 2 bases and J dropped 5; count of bases not matched to a gene: 3. The CDR3 loop spans 15 amino acids. The CDR3 DNA sequence: TGTGCCAGCAGTTTAAGGGGACAGGGGGCTTATGGCTACACCTTC. Its translation: CASSLRGQGAYGYTF.

This clonotype came up a few times. This CDR3 reads CASSLTRQTYGYTF. The CDR3, as DNA: TGTGCCAGCAGCCTTACCAGACAGACCTATGGCTACACCTTC. This chain uses TRBV14 with TRBJ1-2, with TRBD1 as a possible D gene (5 bases). The germline gives CDR1 SGHDN, CDR2 FVKESK. The CDR3 runs to 14 residues. The V and J ends lost 4 bases and 4 bases respectively, with 13 bases between them.

A note on this clonotype: This sequence may be a read error, since a much larger clone differs from it by one base. The V and J genes are TRBV28 and TRBJ1-2; 8 positions agree with TRBD1. The CDR3 contains 13 residues. The germline V gene has CDR1 MDHEN and CDR2 SYDVKM. The ends lost 3 bases at V and 6 bases at J; junction bases unmatched: 3. This chain's CDR3 is CASSLDRADGYTF. The CDR3 DNA is TGTGCCAGCAGTTTGGACAGGGCCGATGGCTACACCTTC.

This clonotype was picked up many times. J is TRBJ2-7 and V is TRBV7-3; the match to TRBD2 covers 9 bases. There are 14 residues in the CDR3. V was pared by 3 bases and J by 4 bases, with 4 bases of the junction left unmatched. CDR1 and CDR2 (germline): SGHTA, FQGTGA. The CDR3 sequence is CASSLESGGYEQYF. The DNA for the CDR3 is TGTGCCAGCAGCTTGGAGAGCGGGGGGTACGAGCAGTACTTC.

V is TRBV11-2 and J is TRBJ2-1; no clear D gene. CDR1 SGHAT and CDR2 FQNNGV come from the germline V gene. The CDR3 loop spans 12 amino acids. V was pared by 1 base and J by 10 bases, with 8 bases between. CDR3 DNA: TGTGCCAGCAGCTTAGTTTTGGGAGAGCAGTTCTTC. This encodes CASSLVLGEQFF.

There are many counts of this clonotype. An end of the junction differs from the germline gene, which may be a read error. The chain uses TRBV3-1 and TRBJ2-7; 8 nucleotides agree with TRBD2. The CDR3 runs to 14 residues. The germline CDR1 and CDR2 sequences are LGHDT and YNNKEL (reference sequence). DNA for the CDR3: TGTGCCAGCAGCCGGATTTTGGATAGCGGGGAAAGAAACTTC. Translating gives CASSRILDSGERNF.

This clonotype was picked up many times. This chain uses TRBV18 with TRBJ1-2; D possibly corresponds to TRBD1 (6 bases). The CDR3 runs 15 residues. The germline V gene has CDR1 KGHSH and CDR2 LQKENI. V was clipped by 6 bases and J by 4 bases, with 18 bases between them. Here the CDR3 reads CASSPDRQGSYGYTF. CDR3 in DNA: TGTGCCAGCTCCCCTGACAGGCAGGGGTCCTATGGCTACACCTTC.

This clonotype showed up many times. The V gene is TRBV4-3, the J gene TRBJ2-3, with 8 bases lining up with TRBD1. Per the germline V gene, CDR1 is LGHNA and CDR2 is YSLEER. There are 15 residues in the CDR3. The ends lost 3 bases at V and 5 bases at J; junction bases unmatched: 7. CDR3 bases: TGCGCCAGCAGCCAGGACAGGGACGGAGGAGATACGCAGTATTTT. Translating gives CASSQDRDGGDTQYF.

This clonotype has a handful of counts. The gene calls are TRBV5-4 and TRBJ1-2, with TRBD1 identical over 9 bases. V lost 4 bases and J lost 4; bases outside the gene matches: 8. Per the germline V gene, CDR1 is SGHNT and CDR2 is YYREEE (reference sequence). The CDR3 length is 15 residues. DNA for the CDR3: TGTGCCAGCAGCGCCGGGACAGGGAAAGGCTATGGCTACACCTTC. It encodes CASSAGTGKGYGYTF.

This clonotype was seen more than once but under ten times. The chain employs TRBV6-1 and TRBJ1-5; D remains unclear. CDR1 and CDR2 from the germline V gene are MNHNS and SASEGT. The CDR3 loop spans 10 amino acids. Trimming pared 5 bases from V and 8 bases from J, leaving 4 bases between. CDR3 sequence reads: CASSLKPQHF. The DNA for the CDR3 is TGTGCCAGCAGTCTTAAGCCCCAGCATTTT.

This clonotype came up a few times. The rearrangement uses TRBV20-1 and TRBJ2-3; D is possibly TRBD1 or TRBD2 (5 bases each). Trimming removed 7 bases from V and 6 bases from J, with 8 bases in between. CDR1 DFQATT and CDR2 SNEGSKA come from the germline V gene (reference sequence). This CDR3 contains 10 residues. CDR3 residues: CSGGYDTQYF. The CDR3 DNA reads as TGCAGTGGGGGGTACGATACGCAGTATTTT.